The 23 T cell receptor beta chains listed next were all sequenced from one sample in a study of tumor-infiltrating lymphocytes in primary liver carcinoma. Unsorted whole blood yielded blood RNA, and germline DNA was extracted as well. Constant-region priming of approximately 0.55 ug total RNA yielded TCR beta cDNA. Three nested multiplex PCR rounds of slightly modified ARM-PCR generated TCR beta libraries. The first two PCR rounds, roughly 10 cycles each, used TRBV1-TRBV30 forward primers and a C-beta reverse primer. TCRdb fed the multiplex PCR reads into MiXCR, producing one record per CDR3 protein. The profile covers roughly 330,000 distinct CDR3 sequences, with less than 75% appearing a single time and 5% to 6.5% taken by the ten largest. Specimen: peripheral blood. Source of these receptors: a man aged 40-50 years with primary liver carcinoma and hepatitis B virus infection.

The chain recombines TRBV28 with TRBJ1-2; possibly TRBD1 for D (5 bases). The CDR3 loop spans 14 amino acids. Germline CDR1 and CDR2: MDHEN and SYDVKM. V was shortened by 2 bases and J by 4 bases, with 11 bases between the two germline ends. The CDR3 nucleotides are TGTGCCAGCAGTTTAAGTATGGGGGGCTATGGCTACACCTTC. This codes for CASSLSMGGYGYTF.

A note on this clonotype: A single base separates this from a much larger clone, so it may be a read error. CDR3 nucleotide sequence: TGTGACAGCAGTGGGGTTAGGGAGACCCAGTACTTC. Amino acids: CDSSGVRETQYF. The rearrangement links TRBV6-1 to TRBJ2-5; D not certain. The germline V gene has CDR1 MNHNS and CDR2 SASEGT. The CDR3 is 12 residues long.

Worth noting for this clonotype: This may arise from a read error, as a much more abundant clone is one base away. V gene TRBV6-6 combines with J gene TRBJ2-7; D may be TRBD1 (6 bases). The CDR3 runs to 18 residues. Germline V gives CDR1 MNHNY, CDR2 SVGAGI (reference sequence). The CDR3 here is CAISYSRETGLHSYEQYF. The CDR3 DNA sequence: TGTGCCATCAGTTACTCGAGGGAAACAGGGCTCCACTCCTACGAGCAGTACTTC.

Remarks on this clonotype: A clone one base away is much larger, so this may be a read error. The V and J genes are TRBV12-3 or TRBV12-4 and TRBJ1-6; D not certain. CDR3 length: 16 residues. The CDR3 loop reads CASSLALPTYNSLLHF. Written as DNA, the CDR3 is TGTGCCAGCAGTTTAGCGCTCCCCACTTATAATTCACTCCTCCACTTT.

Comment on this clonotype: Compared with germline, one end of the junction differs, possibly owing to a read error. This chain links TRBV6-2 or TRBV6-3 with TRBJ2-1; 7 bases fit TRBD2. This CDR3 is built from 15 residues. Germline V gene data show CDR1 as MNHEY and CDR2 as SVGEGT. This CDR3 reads CASKPGGSSYNGQFF. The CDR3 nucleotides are TGTGCCAGCAAACCGGGCGGGAGCTCCTACAATGGGCAGTTCTTC.

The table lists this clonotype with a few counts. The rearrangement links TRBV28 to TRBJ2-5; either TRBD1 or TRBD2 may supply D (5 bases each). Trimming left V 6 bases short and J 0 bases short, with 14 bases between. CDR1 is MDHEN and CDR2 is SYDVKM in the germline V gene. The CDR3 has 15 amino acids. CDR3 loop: CASSPGTVYQETQYF. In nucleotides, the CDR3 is TGTGCCAGCAGCCCCGGGACGGTGTACCAAGAGACCCAGTACTTC.

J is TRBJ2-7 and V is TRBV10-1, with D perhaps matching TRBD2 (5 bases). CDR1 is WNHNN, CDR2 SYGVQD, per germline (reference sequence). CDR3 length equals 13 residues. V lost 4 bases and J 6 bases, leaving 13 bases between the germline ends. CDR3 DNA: TGCGCCAGCAGTGCCCTGAGGACTGGCGAGCAGTACTTC. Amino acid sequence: CASSALRTGEQYF.

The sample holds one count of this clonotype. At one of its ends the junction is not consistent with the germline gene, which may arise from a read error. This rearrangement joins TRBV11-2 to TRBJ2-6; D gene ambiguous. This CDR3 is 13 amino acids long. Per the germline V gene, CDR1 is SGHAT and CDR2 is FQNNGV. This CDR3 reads CASSLAGTNVLTF. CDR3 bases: TGTGCCAGCAGTTTGGCTGGGACCAACGTCCTGACTTTC.

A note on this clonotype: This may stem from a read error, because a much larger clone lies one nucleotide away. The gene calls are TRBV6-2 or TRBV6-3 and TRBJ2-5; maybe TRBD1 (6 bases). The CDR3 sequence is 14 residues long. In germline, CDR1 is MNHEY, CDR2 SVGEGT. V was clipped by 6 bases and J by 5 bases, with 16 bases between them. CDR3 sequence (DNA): TGTGCCAGCAGAAAACTAGGGGGAGTTGAGACCCAGTACTTC. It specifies CASRKLGGVETQYF.

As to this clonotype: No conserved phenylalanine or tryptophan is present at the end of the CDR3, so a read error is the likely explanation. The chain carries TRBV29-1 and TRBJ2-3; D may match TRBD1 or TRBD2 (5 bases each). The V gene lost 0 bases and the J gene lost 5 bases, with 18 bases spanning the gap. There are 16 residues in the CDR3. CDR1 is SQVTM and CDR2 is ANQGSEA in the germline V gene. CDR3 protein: CSVEDQFEGRLDTQYY. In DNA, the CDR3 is TGCAGCGTTGAAGATCAGTTCGAGGGGAGATTAGATACGCAGTATTAT.

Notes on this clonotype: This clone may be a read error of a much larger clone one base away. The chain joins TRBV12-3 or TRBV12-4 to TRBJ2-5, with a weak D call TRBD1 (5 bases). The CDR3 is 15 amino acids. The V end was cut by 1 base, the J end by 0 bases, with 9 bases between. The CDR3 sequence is CASSLEGADQETQYF. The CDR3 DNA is TGTGCCAGCAGTTTAGAAGGGGCAGACCAAGAGACCCAGTACTTC.

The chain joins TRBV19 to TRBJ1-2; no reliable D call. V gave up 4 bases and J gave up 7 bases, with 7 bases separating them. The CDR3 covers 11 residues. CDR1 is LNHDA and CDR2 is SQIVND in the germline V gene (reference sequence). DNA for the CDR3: TGTGCCAGTAGTACAAGTGGTGGCTACACCTTC. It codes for CASSTSGGYTF.

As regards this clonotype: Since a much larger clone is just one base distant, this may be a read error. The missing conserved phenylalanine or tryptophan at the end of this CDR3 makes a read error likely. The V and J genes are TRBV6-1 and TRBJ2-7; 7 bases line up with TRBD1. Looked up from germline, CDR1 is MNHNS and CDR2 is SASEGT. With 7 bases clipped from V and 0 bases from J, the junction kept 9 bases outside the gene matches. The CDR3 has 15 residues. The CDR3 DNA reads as TGTGCCAGCACTGACAGGGTTCCCGCCTCCTACGAGCAGTACTTA. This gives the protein CASTDRVPASYEQYL.

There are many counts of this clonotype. The CDR3 region has the DNA TGTGCCAGCAGTTCGGGCCCTTTACAGCCCCAGCATTTT. Translating gives CASSSGPLQPQHF. This sequence joins TRBV6-1 and TRBJ1-5; D call uncertain. Trimming took 5 bases from V and 7 from J, leaving 12 bases between them. Germline V gene lookup returns CDR1 MNHNS and CDR2 SASEGT. The CDR3 is made up of 13 amino acids.

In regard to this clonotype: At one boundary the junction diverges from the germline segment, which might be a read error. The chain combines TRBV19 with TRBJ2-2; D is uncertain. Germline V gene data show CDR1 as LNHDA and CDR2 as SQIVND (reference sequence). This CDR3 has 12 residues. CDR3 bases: TGTGTCAGTAGTTGGAACACCGGGGAGCTGTTTTTT. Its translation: CVSSWNTGELFF.

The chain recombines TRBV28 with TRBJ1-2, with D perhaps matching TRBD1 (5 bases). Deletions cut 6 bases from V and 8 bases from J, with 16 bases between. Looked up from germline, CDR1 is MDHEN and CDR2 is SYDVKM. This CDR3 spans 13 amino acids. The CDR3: CASRWGWSPGYTF. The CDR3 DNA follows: TGTGCCAGCAGATGGGGGTGGTCCCCAGGCTACACCTTC.

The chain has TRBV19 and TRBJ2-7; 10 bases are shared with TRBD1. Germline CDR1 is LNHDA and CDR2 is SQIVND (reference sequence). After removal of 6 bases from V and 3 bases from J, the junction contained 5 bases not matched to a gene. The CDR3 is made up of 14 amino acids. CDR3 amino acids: CASRTGTGDYEQYF. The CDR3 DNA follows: TGTGCCAGTAGGACCGGGACAGGGGACTACGAGCAGTACTTC.

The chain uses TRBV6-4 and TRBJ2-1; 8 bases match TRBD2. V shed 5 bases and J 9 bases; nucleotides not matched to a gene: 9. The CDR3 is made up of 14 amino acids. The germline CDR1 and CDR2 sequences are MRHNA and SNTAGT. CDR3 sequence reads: CASSTSGGLGEQFF. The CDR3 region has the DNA TGTGCCAGCAGTACTAGCGGCGGGCTGGGTGAGCAGTTCTTC.

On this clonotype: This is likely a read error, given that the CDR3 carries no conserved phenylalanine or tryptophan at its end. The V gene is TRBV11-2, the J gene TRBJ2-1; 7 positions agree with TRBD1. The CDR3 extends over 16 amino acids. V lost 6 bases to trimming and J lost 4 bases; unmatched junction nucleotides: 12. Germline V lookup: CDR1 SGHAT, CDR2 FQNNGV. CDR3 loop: CASSPGDRVGYNEQFL. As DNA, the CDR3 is TGTGCCAGCAGTCCGGGTGACAGGGTGGGTTACAATGAGCAGTTCCTC.

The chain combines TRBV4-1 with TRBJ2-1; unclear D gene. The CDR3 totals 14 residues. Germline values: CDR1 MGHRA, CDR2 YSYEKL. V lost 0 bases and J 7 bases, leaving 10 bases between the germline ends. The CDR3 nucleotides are TGCGCCAGCAGCCAAGAGCAAGGGTGGAATGAGCAGTTCTTC. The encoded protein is CASSQEQGWNEQFF.

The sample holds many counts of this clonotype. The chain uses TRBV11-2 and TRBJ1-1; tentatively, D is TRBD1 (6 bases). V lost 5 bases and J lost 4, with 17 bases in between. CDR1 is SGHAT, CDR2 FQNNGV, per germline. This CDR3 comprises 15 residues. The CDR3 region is CASSTRQASLTEAFF. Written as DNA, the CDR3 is TGTGCCAGCAGCACCAGACAGGCGTCCCTCACTGAAGCTTTCTTT.

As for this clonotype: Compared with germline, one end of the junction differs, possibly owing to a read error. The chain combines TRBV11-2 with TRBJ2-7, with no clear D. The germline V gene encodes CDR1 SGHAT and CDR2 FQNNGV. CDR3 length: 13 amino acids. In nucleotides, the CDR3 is TGTACCAGCAACCCTCAGGCTAACTACGAGGAGTACTTC. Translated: CTSNPQANYEEYF.

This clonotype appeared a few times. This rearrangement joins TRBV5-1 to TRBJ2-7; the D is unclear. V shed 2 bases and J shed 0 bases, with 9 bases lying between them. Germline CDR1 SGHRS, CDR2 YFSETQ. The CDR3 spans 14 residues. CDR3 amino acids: CASSFFPSSYEQYF. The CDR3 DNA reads TGCGCCAGCAGCTTCTTTCCAAGCTCCTACGAGCAGTACTTC.